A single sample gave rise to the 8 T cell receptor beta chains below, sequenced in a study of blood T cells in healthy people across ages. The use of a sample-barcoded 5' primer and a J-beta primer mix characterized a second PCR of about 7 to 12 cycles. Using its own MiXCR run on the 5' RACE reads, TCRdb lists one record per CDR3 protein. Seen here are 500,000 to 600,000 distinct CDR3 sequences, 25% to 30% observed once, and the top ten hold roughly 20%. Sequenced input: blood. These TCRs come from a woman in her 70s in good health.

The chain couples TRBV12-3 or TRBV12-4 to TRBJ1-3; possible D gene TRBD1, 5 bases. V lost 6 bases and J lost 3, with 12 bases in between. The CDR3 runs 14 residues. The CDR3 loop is CASSFGTYGNTIYF. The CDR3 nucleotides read TGTGCCAGCAGCTTCGGGACTTATGGAAACACCATATATTTT.

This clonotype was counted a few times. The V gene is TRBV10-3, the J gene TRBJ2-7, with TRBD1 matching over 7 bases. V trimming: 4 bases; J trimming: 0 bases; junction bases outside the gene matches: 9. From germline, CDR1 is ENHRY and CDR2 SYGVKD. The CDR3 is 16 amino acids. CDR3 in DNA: TGTGCCATCAGTGTCAGTAAGGGGGCCTCCTCCTACGAGCAGTACTTC. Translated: CAISVSKGASSYEQYF.

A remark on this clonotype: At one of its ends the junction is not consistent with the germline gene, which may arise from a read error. The CDR3, as DNA: TGCGGTGCTAGAGCTGGGGGTAGTACCAGGGCATATAGCAATCAGCCCCAGCATTTT. Amino acids: CGARAGGSTRAYSNQPQHF. The genes are TRBV20-1 and TRBJ1-5, with D possibly TRBD1 on 5 matching bases. CDR3 length equals 19 residues. Germline V gene sequence: CDR1 DFQATT, CDR2 SNEGSKA (reference sequence).

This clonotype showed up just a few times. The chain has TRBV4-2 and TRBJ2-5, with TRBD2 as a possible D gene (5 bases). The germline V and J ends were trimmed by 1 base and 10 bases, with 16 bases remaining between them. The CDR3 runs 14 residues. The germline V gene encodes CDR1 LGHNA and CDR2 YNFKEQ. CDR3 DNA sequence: TGTGCCAGCAGCCAAGGCAGCCCGGGAATGTTCCAGTACTTC. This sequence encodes CASSQGSPGMFQYF.

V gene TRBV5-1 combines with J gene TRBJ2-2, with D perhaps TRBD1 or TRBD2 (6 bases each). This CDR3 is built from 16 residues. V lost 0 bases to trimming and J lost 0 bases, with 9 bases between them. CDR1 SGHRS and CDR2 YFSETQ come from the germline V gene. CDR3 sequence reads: CASSLGGTTNTGELFF. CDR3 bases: TGCGCCAGCAGCTTGGGCGGGACAACGAACACCGGGGAGCTGTTTTTT.

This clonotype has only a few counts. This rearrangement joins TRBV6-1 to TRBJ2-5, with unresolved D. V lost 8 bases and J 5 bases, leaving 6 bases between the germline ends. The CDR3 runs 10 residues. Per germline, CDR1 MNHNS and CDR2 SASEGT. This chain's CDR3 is CASEEETQYF. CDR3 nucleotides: TGTGCCAGCGAAGAGGAGACCCAGTACTTC.

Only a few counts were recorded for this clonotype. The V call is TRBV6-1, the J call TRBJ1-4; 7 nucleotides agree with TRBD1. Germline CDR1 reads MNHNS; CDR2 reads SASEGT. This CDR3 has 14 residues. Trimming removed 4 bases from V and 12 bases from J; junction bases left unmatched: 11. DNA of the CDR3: TGTGCCAGCAGTGCTCGACAGGGTAGGGAAGAACTGTTTTTT. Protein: CASSARQGREELFF.

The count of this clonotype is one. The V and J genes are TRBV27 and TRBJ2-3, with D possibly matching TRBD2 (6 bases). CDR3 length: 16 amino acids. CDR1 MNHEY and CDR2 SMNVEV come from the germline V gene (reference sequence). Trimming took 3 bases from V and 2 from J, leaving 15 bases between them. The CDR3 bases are TGTGCCAGCAGTTTGCTACTAGCCGTAGACACAGATACGCAGTATTTT. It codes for CASSLLLAVDTDTQYF.